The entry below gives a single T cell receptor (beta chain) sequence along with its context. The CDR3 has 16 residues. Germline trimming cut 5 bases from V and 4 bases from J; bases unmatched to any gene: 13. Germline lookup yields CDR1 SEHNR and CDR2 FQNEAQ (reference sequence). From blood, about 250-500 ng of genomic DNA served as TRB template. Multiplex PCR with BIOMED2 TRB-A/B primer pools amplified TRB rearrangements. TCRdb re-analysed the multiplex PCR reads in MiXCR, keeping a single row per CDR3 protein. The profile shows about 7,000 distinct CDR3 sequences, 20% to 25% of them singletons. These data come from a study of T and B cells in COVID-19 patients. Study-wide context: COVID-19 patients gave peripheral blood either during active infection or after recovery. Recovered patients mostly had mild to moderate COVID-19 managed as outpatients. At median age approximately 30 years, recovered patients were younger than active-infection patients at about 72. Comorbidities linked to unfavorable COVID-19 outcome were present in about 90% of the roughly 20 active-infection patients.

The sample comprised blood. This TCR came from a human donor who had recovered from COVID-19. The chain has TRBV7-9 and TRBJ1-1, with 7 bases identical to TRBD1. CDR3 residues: CASSPLGGGLGTEAFF. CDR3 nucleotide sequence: TGTGCCAGCAGCCCACTCGGAGGGGGCCTTGGCACTGAAGCTTTCTTT.